The T cell receptor (beta chain) described here comes from a study of blood T cell repertoires in COVID-19. The overall study: Both acute and convalescent COVID-19 samples were obtained from the United States, Italy and Spain. PBMCs, B-cell-depleted T cells, or T cells provided the cDNA or gDNA that made up the material.

TCRdb keeps only in-frame clones here, not all; method: immunoSEQ multiplex PCR. The data show about 490,000 clones, roughly 85% seen once. Germline CDR1 reads SGHTA; CDR2 reads FQGNSA. Trimming cost V 5 bases and J 1 base; bases outside gene matches: 5. The CDR3 runs 15 residues. This TCR derives from a human donor in a cohort sampled during active COVID-19. The sequencing input was peripheral blood. The chain carries TRBV7-2 and TRBJ2-7, with 10 bases identical to TRBD2. The CDR3 region has the DNA TGTGCCAGCAGCCCCGCTAGCGGGAGTTCCTACGAGCAGTACTTC. Amino acid sequence: CASSPASGSSYEQYF.